This paragraph covers one T cell receptor beta chain sequence. Source study methods: Researchers report that nucleated cell counts were estimated from reference gene primer amplification. Here immunoSEQ multiplex PCR was the method, and the copy in TCRdb shows in-frame clones only, minus some. The V and J calls and clone size were taken over from that table, and D and trimming were inferred from the DNA. The table lists tens of thousands of clones, around 84% of them singletons, with roughly 6.9% in the top ten. The CDR3 consists of 15 residues. V was clipped by 3 bases and J by 3 bases, with 12 bases between them. Germline CDR1 SGHTA, CDR2 FQGNSA. The data were taken from a study of blood T cell repertoires in COVID-19. Looking at the study overall: The United States, Italy and Spain provided the acute and convalescent COVID-19 samples. T cells, B-cell-depleted T cells, or PBMCs provided the cDNA or gDNA that served as material.

Source material: peripheral blood. The source is a man between 50 and 59 years old with active COVID-19. This rearrangement joins TRBV7-2 to TRBJ1-5; D call uncertain. The CDR3 sequence: CASSLGHGNNQPQHF. The CDR3 region has the DNA TGTGCCAGCAGCTTGGGCCACGGGAACAATCAGCCCCAGCATTTT.